These 7 T cell receptor beta chains share one sample of origin, sequenced in a study of blood T cell repertoires in COVID-19. Libraries were prepared by immunoSEQ multiplex PCR; TCRdb keeps only in-frame clonotypes and omits some of them. The sample has over 200,000 clones; 70% to 90% are singletons. Source material: peripheral blood. These receptors were taken from a woman under 30 who had recovered from COVID-19.

The V call is TRBV19, the J call TRBJ1-4, with D uncertain. Germline V gene lookup returns CDR1 LNHDA and CDR2 SQIVND (reference sequence). The length of the CDR3 is 13 residues. The germline V and J ends were trimmed by 5 bases and 0 bases, with 4 bases remaining between them. The CDR3: CASSSATNEKLFF. The CDR3 region has the DNA TGTGCCAGTAGTTCTGCAACTAATGAAAAACTGTTTTTT.

The V gene is TRBV6-5, the J gene TRBJ1-2; the D gene is possibly TRBD1 (5 bases). The CDR3 covers 14 residues. The germline gives CDR1 MNHEY, CDR2 SVGAGI. V lost 5 bases, J lost 4 bases, and 14 bases lay in between. DNA for the CDR3: TGTGCCAGCAGTCCCCCGGGACTGGTCTATGGCTACACCTTC. Its translation: CASSPPGLVYGYTF.

V and J are TRBV7-9 and TRBJ2-1; 10 bases are shared with TRBD2. Germline CDR1 reads SEHNR; CDR2 reads FQNEAQ (reference sequence). Trimming removed 3 bases from V and 8 bases from J; junction bases left unmatched: 7. The CDR3 runs to 15 residues. The CDR3 nucleotides are TGTGCCAGCAGCTTGTCTAGCGGGAGTGAGGATGAGCAGTTCTTC. Translating it yields CASSLSSGSEDEQFF.

The chain links TRBV18 to TRBJ2-5, with a tentative D call TRBD1 (6 bases). The germline V gene has CDR1 KGHSH and CDR2 LQKENI. The CDR3 loop spans 13 amino acids. Trimming cost V 4 bases and J 5 bases, with 11 bases left between them. The CDR3 is CASSRVTGETQYF. CDR3 coding DNA: TGTGCCAGCTCACGAGTTACAGGGGAGACCCAGTACTTC.

V usage is TRBV4-1 and J usage is TRBJ1-5, with no clear D. CDR3 length: 15 residues. The V gene lost 2 bases and the J gene lost 0 bases, with 8 bases spanning the gap. The germline V gene encodes CDR1 MGHRA and CDR2 YSYEKL. Here the CDR3 reads CASSQSENSNQPQHF. The CDR3 nucleotides are TGCGCCAGCAGCCAAAGCGAGAATAGCAATCAGCCCCAGCATTTT.

This chain uses TRBV5-1 with TRBJ2-5; possible D gene TRBD1, 5 bases. The CDR3 covers 13 residues. Trimming shortened V by 4 bases and J by 4 bases, and 11 bases separated the two germline ends. The germline V gene has CDR1 SGHRS and CDR2 YFSETQ. For the CDR3, the DNA is TGCGCCAGCAGCGCGCAGGGAACAGAGACCCAGTACTTC. Protein: CASSAQGTETQYF.

The chain links TRBV9 to TRBJ2-7, with TRBD2 identical over 10 bases. Germline CDR1 is SGDLS and CDR2 is YYNGEE. The junction had 5 bases not matched to a gene; V was cut back by 0 bases and J by 2 bases. This CDR3 is built from 16 residues. CDR3 coding DNA: TGTGCCAGCAGCGTAGGTCCTAGCGGGAGTGCCTACGAGCAGTACTTC. The encoded protein is CASSVGPSGSAYEQYF.